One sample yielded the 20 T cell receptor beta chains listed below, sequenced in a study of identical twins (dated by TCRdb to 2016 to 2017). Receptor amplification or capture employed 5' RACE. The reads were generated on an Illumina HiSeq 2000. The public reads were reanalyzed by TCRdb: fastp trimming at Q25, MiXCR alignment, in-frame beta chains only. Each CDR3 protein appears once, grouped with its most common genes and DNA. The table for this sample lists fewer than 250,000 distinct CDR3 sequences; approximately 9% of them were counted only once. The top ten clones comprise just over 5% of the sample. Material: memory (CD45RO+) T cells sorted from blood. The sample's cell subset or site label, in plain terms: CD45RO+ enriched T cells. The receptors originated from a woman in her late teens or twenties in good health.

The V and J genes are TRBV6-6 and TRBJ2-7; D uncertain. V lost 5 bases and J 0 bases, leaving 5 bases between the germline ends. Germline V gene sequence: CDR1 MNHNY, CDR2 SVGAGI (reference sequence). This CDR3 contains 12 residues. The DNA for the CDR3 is TGTGCCAGCAGTCAAAGCTCCTACGAGCAGTACTTC. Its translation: CASSQSSYEQYF.

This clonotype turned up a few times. The DNA of the CDR3 is TGTGCCAGCAGCTCCGGGCTAGGAGGTCCCACAGATACGCAGTATTTT. Translating it yields CASSSGLGGPTDTQYF. J is TRBJ2-3 and V is TRBV11-3; D is perhaps TRBD2 (5 bases). CDR1 and CDR2 from the germline V gene are SGHNT and YENEEA. Trimming cost V 4 bases and J 2 bases, with 16 bases left between them. This CDR3 has 16 amino acids. Full variable domain (rest looked up from reference TRBV11-3 and TRBJ2-3): EAGVVQSPRYKIIEKKQPVAFWCNPISGHNTLYWYLQNLGQGPELLIRYENEEAVDDSQLPKDRFSAERLKGVDSTLKIQPAELGDSAVYLCASSSGLGGPTDTQYFGPGTRLTVL.

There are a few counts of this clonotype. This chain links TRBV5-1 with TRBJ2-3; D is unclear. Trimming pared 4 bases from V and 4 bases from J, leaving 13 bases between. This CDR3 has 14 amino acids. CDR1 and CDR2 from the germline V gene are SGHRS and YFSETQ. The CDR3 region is CASSPTGGADTQYF. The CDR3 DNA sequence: TGCGCCAGCAGCCCGACCGGTGGGGCAGATACGCAGTATTTT.

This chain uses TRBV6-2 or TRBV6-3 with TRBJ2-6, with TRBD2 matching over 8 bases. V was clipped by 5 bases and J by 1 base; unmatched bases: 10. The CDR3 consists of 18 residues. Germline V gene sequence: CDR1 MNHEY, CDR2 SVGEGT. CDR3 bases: TGTGCCAGCAGTAAGCGGGAGATTGCACTTTCTGGGGCCAACGTCCTGACTTTC. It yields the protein CASSKREIALSGANVLTF.

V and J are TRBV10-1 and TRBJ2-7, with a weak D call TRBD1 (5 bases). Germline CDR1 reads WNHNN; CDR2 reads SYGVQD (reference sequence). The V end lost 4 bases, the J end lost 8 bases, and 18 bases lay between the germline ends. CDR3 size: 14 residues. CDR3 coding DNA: TGCGCCAGCAGTGCCACAGGCGCAGGTAGCCAGCAGTACTTC. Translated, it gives CASSATGAGSQQYF.

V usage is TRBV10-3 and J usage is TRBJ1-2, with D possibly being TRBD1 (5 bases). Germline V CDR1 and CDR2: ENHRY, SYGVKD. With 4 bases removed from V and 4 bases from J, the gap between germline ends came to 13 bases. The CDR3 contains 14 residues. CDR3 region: CAISAEGRGYGYTF. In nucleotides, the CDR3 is TGTGCCATCAGTGCAGAGGGACGGGGCTATGGCTACACCTTC.

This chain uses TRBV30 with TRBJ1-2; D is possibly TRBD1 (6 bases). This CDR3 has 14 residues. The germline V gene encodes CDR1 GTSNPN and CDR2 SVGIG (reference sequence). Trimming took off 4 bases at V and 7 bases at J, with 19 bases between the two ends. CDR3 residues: CAWKQQGGLGGYTF. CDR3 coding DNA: TGTGCCTGGAAACAACAGGGAGGTCTCGGTGGCTACACCTTC.

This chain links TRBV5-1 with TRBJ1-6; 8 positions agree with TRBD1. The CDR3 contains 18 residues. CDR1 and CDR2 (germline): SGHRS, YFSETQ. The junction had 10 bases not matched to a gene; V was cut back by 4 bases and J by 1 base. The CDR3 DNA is TGCGCCAGCAGCGATGGGACAGGCCTAAAGTCCTATAATTCACCCCTCCACTTT. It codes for CASSDGTGLKSYNSPLHF.

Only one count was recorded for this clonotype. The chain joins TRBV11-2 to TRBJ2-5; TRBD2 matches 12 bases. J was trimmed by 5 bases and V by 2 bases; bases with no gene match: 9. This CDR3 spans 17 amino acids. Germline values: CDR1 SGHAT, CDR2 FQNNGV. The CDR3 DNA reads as TGTGCCAGCAGCTTACACAGCGGACTAGCGGGATTGGAGACCCAGTACTTC. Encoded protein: CASSLHSGLAGLETQYF.

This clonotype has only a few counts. CDR3 sequence reads: CASTQSALASYNEQFF. DNA of the CDR3: TGTGCCAGCACCCAATCGGCGTTGGCTTCCTACAATGAGCAGTTCTTC. This chain connects TRBV9 to TRBJ2-1; D is unclear. V lost 6 bases and J 1 base, leaving 17 bases between the germline ends. The germline CDR1 and CDR2 sequences are SGDLS and YYNGEE. This CDR3 is built from 16 residues.

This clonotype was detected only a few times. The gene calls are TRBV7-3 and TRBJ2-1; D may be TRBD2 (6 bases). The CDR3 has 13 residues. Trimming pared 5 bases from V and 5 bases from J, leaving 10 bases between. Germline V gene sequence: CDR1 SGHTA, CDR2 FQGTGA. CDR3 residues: CASSEPGDNEQFF. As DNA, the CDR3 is TGTGCCAGCAGCGAACCGGGGGACAATGAGCAGTTCTTC.

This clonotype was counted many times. Here the CDR3 DNA reads TGCAGCGCAAGAGAGAACACCGGGGAGCTGTTTTTT. It yields the protein CSARENTGELFF. The J gene is TRBJ2-2, the V gene TRBV29-1; D remains unclear. The germline gives CDR1 SQVTM, CDR2 ANQGSEA. V lost 7 bases and J lost 1, with 7 bases in between. The CDR3 extends over 12 amino acids.

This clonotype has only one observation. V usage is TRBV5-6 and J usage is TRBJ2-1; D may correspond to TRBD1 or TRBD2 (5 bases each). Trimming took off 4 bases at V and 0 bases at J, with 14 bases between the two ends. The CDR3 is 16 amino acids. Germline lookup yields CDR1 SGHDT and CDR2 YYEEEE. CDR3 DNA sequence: TGTGCCAGCAGCCCGGGGCTCTTTAGCTCCTACAATGAGCAGTTCTTC. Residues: CASSPGLFSSYNEQFF.

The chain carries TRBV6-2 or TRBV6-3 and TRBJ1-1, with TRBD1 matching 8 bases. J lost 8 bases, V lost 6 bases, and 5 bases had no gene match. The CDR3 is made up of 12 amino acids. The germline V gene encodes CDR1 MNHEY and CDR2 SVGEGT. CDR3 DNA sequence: TGTGCCAGCAGCCTGACAGGGGTCGAAGCTTTCTTT. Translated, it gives CASSLTGVEAFF.

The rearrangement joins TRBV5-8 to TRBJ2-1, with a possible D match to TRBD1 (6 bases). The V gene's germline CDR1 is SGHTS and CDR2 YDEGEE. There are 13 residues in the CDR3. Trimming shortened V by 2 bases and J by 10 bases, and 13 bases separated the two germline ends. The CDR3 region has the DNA TGTGCCAGCAGCTTTTACAGGGTGAGCGAGCAGTTCTTC. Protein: CASSFYRVSEQFF.

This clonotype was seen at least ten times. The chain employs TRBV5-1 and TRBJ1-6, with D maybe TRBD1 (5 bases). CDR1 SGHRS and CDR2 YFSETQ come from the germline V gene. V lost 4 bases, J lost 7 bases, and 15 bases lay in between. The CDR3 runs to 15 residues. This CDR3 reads CASSSREGTNSPLHF. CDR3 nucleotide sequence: TGCGCCAGCAGCAGCCGGGAGGGGACCAATTCACCCCTCCACTTT.

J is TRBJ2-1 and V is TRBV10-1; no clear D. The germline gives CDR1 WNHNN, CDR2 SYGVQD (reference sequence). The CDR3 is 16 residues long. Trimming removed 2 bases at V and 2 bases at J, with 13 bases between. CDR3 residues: CASSEKGVGPYNEQFF. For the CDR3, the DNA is TGCGCCAGCAGTGAGAAAGGAGTAGGACCCTACAATGAGCAGTTCTTC.

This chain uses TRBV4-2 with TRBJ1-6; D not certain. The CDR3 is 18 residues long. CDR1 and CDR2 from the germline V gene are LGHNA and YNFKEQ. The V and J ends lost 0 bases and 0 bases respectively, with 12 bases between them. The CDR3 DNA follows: TGTGCCAGCAGCCAAGATATTGGGCTTAGCTCCTATAATTCACCCCTCCACTTT. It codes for CASSQDIGLSSYNSPLHF.

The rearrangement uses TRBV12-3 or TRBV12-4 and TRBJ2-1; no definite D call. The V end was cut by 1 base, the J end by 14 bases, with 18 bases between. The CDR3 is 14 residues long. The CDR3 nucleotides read TGTGCCAGCAGTTTAGGATCCAGACTTCCGAACGAGTTCTTC. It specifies CASSLGSRLPNEFF.

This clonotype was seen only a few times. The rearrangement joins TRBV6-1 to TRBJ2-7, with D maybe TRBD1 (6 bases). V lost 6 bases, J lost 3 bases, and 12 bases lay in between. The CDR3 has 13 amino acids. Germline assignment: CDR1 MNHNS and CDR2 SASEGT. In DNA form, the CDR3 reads TGTGCCAGCAGGGGGGCCTCCGTCTACGAGCAGTACTTC. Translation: CASRGASVYEQYF.